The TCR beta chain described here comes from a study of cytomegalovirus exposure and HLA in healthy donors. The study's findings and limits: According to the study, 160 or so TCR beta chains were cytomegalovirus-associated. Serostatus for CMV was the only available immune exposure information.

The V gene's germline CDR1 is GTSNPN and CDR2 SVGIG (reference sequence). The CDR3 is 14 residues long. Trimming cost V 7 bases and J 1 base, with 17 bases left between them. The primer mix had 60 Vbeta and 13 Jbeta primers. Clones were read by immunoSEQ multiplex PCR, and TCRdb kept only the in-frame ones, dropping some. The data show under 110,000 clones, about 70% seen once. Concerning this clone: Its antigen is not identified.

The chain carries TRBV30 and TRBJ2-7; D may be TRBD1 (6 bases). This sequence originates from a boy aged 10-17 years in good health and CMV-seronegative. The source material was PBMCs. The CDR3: CAYQVDRPSYEQYF. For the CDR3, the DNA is TGTGCCTACCAAGTAGACAGGCCGTCCTACGAGCAGTACTTC.